A single sample gave rise to the 6 T cell receptor beta chains below, sequenced in a study of CD8+ T cells in alopecia areata. As for treatment: oral pan-JAK inhibitor, 5-10 mg twice daily. RNA, once extracted, was reverse transcribed into cDNA for use as the sequencing template. The repertoire was sequenced with immunoSEQ multiplex PCR; TCRdb's copy has only in-frame clones and lacks some. This table has under 150,000 clones, roughly three fifths appearing once. The material was CD4+ T cells sorted from blood, obtained at week 24, from a patient treated with tofacitinib. These receptors all stem from a human donor with alopecia areata.

CDR3 bases: TGCAGCGTTGAAGTTCTGGCAGATACGCAGTATTTT. Its translation is CSVEVLADTQYF. The chain uses TRBV29-1 and TRBJ2-3; D uncertain. The CDR3 length is 12 residues. In germline, CDR1 is SQVTM, CDR2 ANQGSEA. The ends were cut back, 1 base at V and 4 bases at J, with 6 bases in the middle.

This chain connects TRBV4-2 to TRBJ2-5; D may correspond to TRBD1 or TRBD2 (6 bases each). The CDR3 has 14 residues. Germline V CDR1 and CDR2: LGHNA, YNFKEQ. Trimming removed 5 bases from V and 4 bases from J, with 14 bases in between. The CDR3 loop reads CASSARGAGETQYF. The CDR3 DNA reads as TGTGCCAGCAGCGCAAGGGGGGCGGGAGAGACCCAGTACTTC.

CDR3 in DNA: TGCGCCAGCAGCTCCCAGGGAGTATGGGAGACCCAGTACTTC. It yields the protein CASSSQGVWETQYF. The V call is TRBV5-1, the J call TRBJ2-5, with D perhaps being TRBD1 or TRBD2 (5 bases each). From germline, CDR1 is SGHRS and CDR2 YFSETQ. The CDR3 runs 14 residues. Trimming cost V 3 bases and J 5 bases, with 14 bases left between them.

The J gene is TRBJ1-5, the V gene TRBV29-1, with D possibly being TRBD1 (5 bases). The V gene's germline CDR1 is SQVTM and CDR2 ANQGSEA. Trimming left V 2 bases short and J 2 bases short, with 13 bases between. The CDR3 is 15 amino acids. CDR3 loop: CSVERVRVGNQPQHF. In DNA form, the CDR3 reads TGCAGCGTTGAACGTGTCAGGGTGGGCAATCAGCCCCAGCATTTT.

V usage is TRBV4-1 and J usage is TRBJ1-1, with TRBD1 as a possible D gene (5 bases). V lost 0 bases and J 5 bases, leaving 13 bases between the germline ends. The CDR3 sequence is 15 residues long. Germline CDR1 reads MGHRA; CDR2 reads YSYEKL. DNA of the CDR3: TGCGCCAGCAGCCAAGACACCGGGACCTTAACTGAAGCTTTCTTT. This encodes CASSQDTGTLTEAFF.

Written as DNA, the CDR3 is TGTGCCAGCAGGCGGACAGGGGCCACGGAGACCCAGTACTTC. Amino acid sequence: CASRRTGATETQYF. V gene TRBV6-5 combines with J gene TRBJ2-5; 9 nucleotides line up with TRBD1. The germline V gene encodes CDR1 MNHEY and CDR2 SVGAGI. The CDR3 loop spans 14 amino acids. Germline trimming cut 6 bases from V and 5 bases from J; bases unmatched to any gene: 7.